Listed below are T cell receptor beta chains from one sample, sequenced in a study of T-cell reconstitution after alpha-beta-depleted transplantation in children. TCRdb re-called the PCR reads with MiXCR, one entry per CDR3 protein. The sample lists some 490,000 distinct CDR3 sequences, roughly an eighth occurring once. This material consisted of PBMCs from the stem cell graft donor, taken from the stem cell graft. Source of these receptors: a human donor who donated a stem cell graft to a child with combined immunodeficiency. CDR3s include the opening cysteine and the closing phenylalanine or tryptophan. D genes are given only for firm matches. Clone size is not always given. Where it is, it says once, few, many or a class for expanded clones.

clone size	D gene	V gene	J gene	CDR3 protein	CDR3 DNA
many	NA	TRBV4-3	TRBJ2-7	CASSQGYRSSYEQYF	TGCGCCAGCAGCCAAGGTTATAGGAGTTCCTACGAGCAGTACTTC
few	TRBD1	TRBV4-3	TRBJ2-7	CASSQGTGDPYEQYF	TGCGCCAGCAGCCAGGGGACAGGGGACCCCTACGAGCAGTACTTC
many	NA	TRBV3-1	TRBJ1-5	CASSQDGPPNQPQHF	TGTGCCAGCAGCCAAGATGGGCCACCCAATCAGCCCCAGCATTTT
many	TRBD2	TRBV29-1	TRBJ2-1	CSVESGGRGNNEQFF	TGCAGCGTTGAATCTGGCGGGAGGGGTAACAATGAGCAGTTCTTC
few	NA	TRBV12-3/TRBV12-4	TRBJ2-1	CASGHNEQFF	TGTGCCAGCGGACATAATGAGCAGTTCTTC
NA	TRBD1	TRBV7-2	TRBJ2-5	CASRPTGVETQYF	TGTGCCAGCAGACCGACAGGGGTAGAGACCCAGTACTTC
NA	NA	TRBV29-1	TRBJ2-7	CSVEGDFESSYEQYF	TGCAGCGTTGAGGGGGATTTTGAAAGCTCCTACGAGCAGTACTTC
few	NA	TRBV11-2	TRBJ1-4	CASSLGAGARYRGDEKLFF	TGTGCCAGCAGCTTAGGGGCAGGCGCGCGATATCGGGGGGATGAAAAACTGTTTTTT
NA	TRBD2	TRBV7-2	TRBJ2-3	CASSLVLAGTREDTQYF	TGTGCCAGCAGCTTAGTCCTAGCGGGAACCCGGGAAGATACGCAGTATTTT
many	TRBD2	TRBV4-3	TRBJ2-1	CASSQGGLGGPNEQFF	TGCGCCAGCAGCCAGGGGGGACTAGGCGGGCCCAATGAGCAGTTCTTC
NA	NA	TRBV30	TRBJ2-1	CAWSVAQEQFF	TGTGCCTGGAGTGTCGCCCAAGAGCAGTTCTTC
NA	TRBD1	TRBV4-3	TRBJ2-3	CASSQEKGAWRTDTQYF	TGCGCCAGCAGCCAAGAGAAGGGGGCTTGGAGAACAGATACGCAGTATTTT
few	TRBD1	TRBV3-1	TRBJ2-1	CASSQTGTGSRNEQFF	TGTGCCAGCAGCCAAACCGGGACAGGGAGTAGGAATGAGCAGTTCTTC
NA	NA	TRBV20-1	TRBJ1-1	CSARRGGENTEAFF	TGCAGTGCTCGGCGGGGGGGTGAAAACACTGAAGCTTTCTTT
many	TRBD1	TRBV6-1	TRBJ2-7	CASSPGQGALNEQYF	TGTGCCAGCAGCCCCGGACAGGGGGCGCTTAACGAGCAGTACTTC
few	NA	TRBV24-1	TRBJ2-1	CATSDPGRLSYNEQFF	TGTGCCACCAGTGATCCCGGACGGCTATCCTACAATGAGCAGTTCTTC
NA	NA	TRBV28	TRBJ2-5	CASSSFNPQETQYF	TGTGCCAGCAGTTCCTTCAACCCACAAGAGACCCAGTACTTC
NA	NA	TRBV12-3/TRBV12-4	TRBJ2-6	CASSLTLGTRLIILTF	TGTGCCAGCAGTTTGACACTCGGGACGCGTCTCATCATCCTGACTTTC
many	NA	TRBV4-3	TRBJ2-1	CASSQDWSFGNEQFF	TGCGCCAGCAGCCAAGATTGGTCTTTCGGCAATGAGCAGTTCTTC
few	TRBD2	TRBV7-3	TRBJ2-1	CASSLAGGREQFF	TGTGCCAGCAGCCTAGCGGGAGGGCGTGAGCAGTTCTTC
many	NA	TRBV5-1	TRBJ2-7	CASSYRESSYEQYF	TGCGCCAGCAGCTACAGGGAGAGCTCCTACGAGCAGTACTTC
NA	NA	TRBV30	TRBJ1-5	CACATAHSNQPQHF	TGTGCCTGTGCGACCGCCCATAGCAATCAGCCCCAGCATTTT
many	NA	TRBV12-3/TRBV12-4	TRBJ1-1	CASSLTVNTEAFF	TGTGCCAGCAGTTTGACAGTGAACACTGAAGCTTTCTTT
many	NA	TRBV6-5	TRBJ2-5	CASSYSASAGETQYF	TGTGCCAGCAGTTACTCGGCCAGTGCAGGGGAGACCCAGTACTTC
NA	TRBD1	TRBV7-3	TRBJ2-1	CASTSGGSYNEQFF	TGTGCCAGCACTTCAGGGGGCTCCTACAATGAGCAGTTCTTC
NA	TRBD2	TRBV6-5	TRBJ2-1	CASSRAGERSNEQFF	TGTGCCAGCAGCCGAGCGGGAGAAAGATCTAATGAGCAGTTCTTC
NA	TRBD1	TRBV6-1	TRBJ2-3	CASSRDRGHGNTQYF	TGTGCCAGCAGTCGGGACAGGGGGCATGGTAATACGCAGTATTTT
NA	TRBD2	TRBV20-1	TRBJ2-3	CSARVPPGGGAPSTDTQYF	TGCAGTGCTAGAGTCCCGCCAGGCGGGGGGGCACCTAGCACAGATACGCAGTATTTT
few	TRBD2	TRBV29-1	TRBJ2-7	CSATSGRDEQYF	TGCAGCGCGACTAGCGGGAGGGACGAGCAGTACTTC
few	NA	TRBV12-3/TRBV12-4	TRBJ2-1	CASSFAVEQFF	TGTGCCAGCAGTTTCGCGGTTGAGCAGTTCTTC
NA	NA	TRBV4-2	TRBJ1-3	CASSQVTGITYGNTIYF	TGTGCCAGCAGCCAAGTAACAGGCATCACGTACGGAAACACCATATATTTT
once	TRBD2	TRBV9	TRBJ2-6	CASSVTSGVLSGANVLTF	TGTGCCAGCAGCGTTACTAGCGGGGTGCTCTCTGGGGCCAACGTCCTGACTTTC
NA	TRBD2	TRBV3-1	TRBJ2-7	CASSPLAGVFYEQYF	TGTGCCAGCAGCCCACTAGCGGGGGTTTTCTACGAGCAGTACTTC
many	NA	TRBV5-1	TRBJ2-3	CASSLAPGTGTDTQYF	TGCGCCAGCAGCTTGGCCCCAGGGACGGGTACAGATACGCAGTATTTT
few	TRBD1	TRBV2	TRBJ2-5	CASNDRGVETQYF	TGTGCCAGCAATGACAGGGGAGTGGAGACCCAGTACTTC
many	TRBD2	TRBV15	TRBJ2-3	CATSRDGTSGSGGTDTQYF	TGTGCCACCAGCAGAGATGGGACTAGCGGGAGTGGGGGCACAGATACGCAGTATTTT
NA	NA	TRBV20-1	TRBJ2-7	CSARYAYEQYF	TGCAGTGCTAGATACGCCTACGAGCAGTACTTC
NA	NA	TRBV10-3	TRBJ2-4	CAISDLRALNIQYF	TGTGCCATCAGTGATCTCCGGGCGCTAAACATTCAGTACTTC
many	NA	TRBV18	TRBJ2-3	CASSPRQGSTDTQYF	TGTGCCAGCTCACCAAGGCAGGGAAGCACAGATACGCAGTATTTT
few	TRBD2	TRBV6-2/TRBV6-3	TRBJ2-1	CASSPRLAGGHEQFF	TGTGCCAGCAGCCCCCGACTAGCGGGAGGCCATGAGCAGTTCTTC
NA	TRBD2	TRBV11-1	TRBJ2-3	CASNPKIASGRSYTDTQYF	TGTGCCAGCAACCCAAAGATCGCTAGCGGGAGATCTTACACAGATACGCAGTATTTT
many	TRBD1	TRBV12-3/TRBV12-4	TRBJ2-2	CASSPLIGQGGELFF	TGTGCCAGCAGCCCCCTGATTGGACAGGGCGGGGAGCTGTTTTTT
NA	TRBD2	TRBV20-1	TRBJ2-1	CSERTRGYNEQFF	TGCAGTGAGCGGACTAGAGGCTACAATGAGCAGTTCTTC
few	TRBD2	TRBV6-5	TRBJ2-7	CASSYAGGVTYEQYF	TGTGCCAGCAGTTATGCTGGGGGGGTCACCTACGAGCAGTACTTC
few	TRBD2	TRBV5-6	TRBJ2-1	CASSSSGESNEQFF	TGTGCCAGCAGTTCAAGCGGGGAAAGCAATGAGCAGTTCTTC
few	NA	TRBV13	TRBJ2-1	CASTQGDTWTPYNEQFF	TGTGCCAGCACCCAAGGGGACACCTGGACCCCTTACAATGAGCAGTTCTTC
NA	NA	TRBV5-6	TRBJ2-1	CASSSGGPSSYNEQFF	TGTGCCAGCAGCTCCGGCGGCCCTAGCTCCTACAATGAGCAGTTCTTC
few	NA	TRBV14	TRBJ2-1	CASSQGRQVVF	TGTGCCAGCAGCCAAGGACGGCAAGTGGTCTTC
many	NA	TRBV12-3/TRBV12-4	TRBJ1-2	CASSLWFGGADGYTF	TGTGCCAGCAGTTTATGGTTCGGGGGCGCGGATGGCTACACCTTC
NA	NA	TRBV3-1	TRBJ2-6	CASSQEPSGANVLTF	TGTGCCAGCAGCCAAGAACCGTCTGGGGCCAACGTCCTGACTTTC
few	TRBD2	TRBV9	TRBJ2-1	CASSIGLAGGRNEQFF	TGTGCCAGCAGCATCGGACTAGCGGGGGGGCGTAATGAGCAGTTCTTC
many	NA	TRBV27	TRBJ2-1	CASSPSDGYEQFF	TGTGCCAGCAGTCCCTCGGACGGCTATGAGCAGTTCTTC
few	NA	TRBV4-1	TRBJ2-2	CASSPDPVGTGELFF	TGCGCCAGCAGCCCAGATCCCGTAGGCACCGGGGAGCTGTTTTTT
few	NA	TRBV13	TRBJ2-1	CASSLGTGPVGGDEQFF	TGTGCCAGCAGCTTAGGAACAGGACCTGTTGGGGGCGATGAGCAGTTCTTC
few	NA	TRBV12-3/TRBV12-4	TRBJ2-7	CASSLRPAWEQYF	TGTGCCAGCAGTCTTAGACCCGCCTGGGAGCAGTACTTC
NA	TRBD1	TRBV15	TRBJ2-7	CATSTRDRGLYEQYF	TGTGCCACCAGCACTCGGGACAGGGGGCTCTACGAGCAGTACTTC
NA	TRBD1	TRBV5-1	TRBJ1-4	CASSEGTAIENEKLFF	TGCGCCAGCAGCGAAGGGACAGCTATAGAAAATGAAAAACTGTTTTTT
NA	NA	TRBV4-3	TRBJ2-3	CASSHGTLDFTDTQYF	TGCGCCAGCAGCCACGGGACTCTTGATTTCACAGATACGCAGTATTTT
NA	NA	TRBV20-1	TRBJ1-4	CSARDRTGKNEKLFF	TGCAGTGCTAGAGATCGTACAGGGAAAAATGAAAAACTGTTTTTT
few	TRBD1	TRBV12-3/TRBV12-4	TRBJ2-7	CASSKTGTVEQYF	TGTGCCAGCAGTAAGACCGGGACAGTCGAGCAGTACTTC